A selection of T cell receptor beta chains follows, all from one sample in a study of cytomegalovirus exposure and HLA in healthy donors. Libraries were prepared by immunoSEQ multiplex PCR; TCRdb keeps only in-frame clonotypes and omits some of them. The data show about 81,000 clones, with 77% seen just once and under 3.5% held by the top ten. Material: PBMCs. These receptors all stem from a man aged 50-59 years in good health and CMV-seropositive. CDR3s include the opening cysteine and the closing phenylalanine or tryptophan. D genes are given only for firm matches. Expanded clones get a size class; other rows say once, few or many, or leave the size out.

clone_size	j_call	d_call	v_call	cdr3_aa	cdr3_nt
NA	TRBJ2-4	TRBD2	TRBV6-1	CASSEILAGGPRDSQYF	TGTGCCAGCAGCGAAATACTAGCGGGAGGCCCTAGGGACAGTCAGTACTTC
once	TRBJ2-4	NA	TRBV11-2	CASSLTRLGGQYF	TGTGCCAGCAGCTTAACAAGATTGGGGGGTCAGTACTTC
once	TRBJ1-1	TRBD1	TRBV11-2	CASSPGTGGRVGTEAFF	TGTGCCAGCAGCCCCGGGACAGGGGGAAGGGTAGGGACTGAAGCTTTCTTT
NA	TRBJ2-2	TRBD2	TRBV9	CASSAGTSGTGELFF	TGTGCCAGCAGCGCCGGGACTAGCGGCACCGGGGAGCTGTTTTTT
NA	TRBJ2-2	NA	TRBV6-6	CASIKGSLTGELFF	TGTGCCAGCATCAAGGGGTCCCTTACCGGGGAGCTGTTTTTT
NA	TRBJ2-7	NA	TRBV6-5	CASSPIPSYEQYF	TGTGCCAGCAGCCCTATCCCCTCCTACGAGCAGTACTTC
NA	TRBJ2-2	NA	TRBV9	CASSVSSTLQHTGELFF	TGTGCCAGCAGCGTTTCATCAACCCTACAGCACACCGGGGAGCTGTTTTTT
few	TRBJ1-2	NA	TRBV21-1	CAIRTGNGANGYTF	TGTGCCATCCGGACAGGGAACGGGGCAAATGGCTACACCTTC
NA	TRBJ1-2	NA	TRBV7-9	CASSLGGGDGYTF	TGTGCCAGCAGCTTAGGAGGAGGAGATGGCTACACCTTC
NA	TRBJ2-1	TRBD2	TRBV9	CASSVAQGLAGSYNEQFF	TGTGCCAGCAGCGTAGCGCAGGGACTAGCGGGTTCCTACAATGAGCAGTTCTTC
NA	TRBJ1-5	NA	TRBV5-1	CASSPGFNINQPQHF	TGCGCCAGCAGCCCTGGCTTTAATATTAATCAGCCCCAGCATTTT
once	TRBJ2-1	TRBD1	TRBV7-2	CASSFPGQGTGGFF	TGTGCCAGCAGCTTCCCGGGACAGGGGACGGGGGGGTTCTTC
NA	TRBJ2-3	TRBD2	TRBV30	CAWSVEVALREWVTTDTQYF	TGTGCCTGGAGTGTAGAGGTCGCTCTGCGGGAGTGGGTGACAACAGATACGCAGTATTTT
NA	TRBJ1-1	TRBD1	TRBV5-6	CASSLLTGELNTEAFF	TGTGCCAGCAGCTTGCTGACAGGGGAATTGAACACTGAAGCTTTCTTT
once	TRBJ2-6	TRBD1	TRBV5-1	CASSLALGTGWLGANVLTF	TGCGCCAGCAGCTTGGCCCTCGGGACAGGGTGGCTCGGGGCCAACGTCCTGACTTTC
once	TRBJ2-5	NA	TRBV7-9	CSSSLSHRRDQETQYF	TGTTCCAGCAGCTTATCCCATCGGCGGGACCAAGAGACCCAGTACTTC
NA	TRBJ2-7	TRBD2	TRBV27	CASSPNGGGNEQYF	TGTGCCAGCAGCCCCAACGGGGGGGGGAACGAGCAGTACTTC
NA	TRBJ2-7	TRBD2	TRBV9	CASSASGLGYEQYF	TGTGCCAGCAGCGCCTCGGGACTAGGGTACGAGCAGTACTTC
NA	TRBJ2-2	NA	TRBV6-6	CASSSQGGRAGELFF	TGTGCCAGCAGTTCGCAGGGGGGCCGGGCCGGGGAGCTGTTTTTT
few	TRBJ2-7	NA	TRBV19	CASSIQDSSYEQYF	TGTGCCAGTAGTATACAGGATAGCTCCTACGAGCAGTACTTC
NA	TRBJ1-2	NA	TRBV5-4	CASSLGAAAYGYTF	TGTGCCAGCAGCTTAGGTGCGGCAGCTTATGGCTACACCTTC
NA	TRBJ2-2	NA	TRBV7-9	CSSRAHGSGEAGELFF	TGTTCCAGCAGGGCCCACGGGTCCGGGGAGGCCGGGGAGCTGTTTTTT
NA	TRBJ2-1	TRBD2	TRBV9	CASSVEGRGTSTSPGAYNEQFF	TGTGCCAGCAGCGTAGAGGGAAGGGGGACTAGTACCTCGCCGGGCGCCTACAATGAGCAGTTCTTC
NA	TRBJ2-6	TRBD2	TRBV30	CAWSVVAGVSGANVLTF	TGTGCCTGGAGTGTCGTAGCGGGGGTGTCTGGGGCCAACGTCCTGACTTTC
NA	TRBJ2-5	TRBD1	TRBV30	CAWRRGTGRQETQYF	TGTGCCTGGAGGCGAGGGACAGGCCGCCAAGAGACCCAGTACTTC
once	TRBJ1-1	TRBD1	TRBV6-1	CASSITGDTEAFF	TGTGCCAGCAGTATCACAGGGGACACTGAAGCTTTCTTT
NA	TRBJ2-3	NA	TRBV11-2	CASSPPGLRPSDTQYF	TGTGCCAGCAGCCCGCCGGGACTCCGACCGTCAGATACGCAGTATTTT